This entry lists 18 T cell receptor beta chains sequenced from one sample in a study of OX40 agonist ivuxolimab in advanced cancers. Assay: immunoSEQ multiplex PCR; the TCRdb copy retains only in-frame clones and omits some. This sample has roughly 34,000 clones, with around 90% found just once. Here the sequenced sample was CD4+ or CD8+ T cells sorted from blood, taken in a trial of the OX40 agonist ivuxolimab. These receptors were taken from an adult with an advanced solid tumor such as melanoma, head and neck, liver or kidney cancer.

The J gene is TRBJ2-5, the V gene TRBV7-8; TRBD1 or TRBD2 may be the D gene (6 bases each). Trimming took off 1 base at V and 4 bases at J, with 16 bases between the two ends. Per the germline V gene, CDR1 is SGHVS and CDR2 is FQNEAQ. This CDR3 is 16 amino acids long. The CDR3 coding sequence is TGTGCCAGCAGCTTAGGGACTAACAGGGAACGAGAGACCCAGTACTTC. It specifies CASSLGTNRERETQYF.

The J gene is TRBJ2-3, the V gene TRBV11-3, with TRBD2 matching 7 bases. Trimming at V came to 6 bases and at J to 4 bases, leaving 4 bases not matched to a gene. The germline gives CDR1 SGHNT, CDR2 YENEEA. This CDR3 has 13 residues. The CDR3 sequence: CASSWAGADTQYF. In DNA, the CDR3 is TGTGCCAGCAGTTGGGCGGGGGCAGATACGCAGTATTTT.

The rearrangement uses TRBV7-9 and TRBJ2-5; 7 bases fit TRBD1. CDR1 SEHNR and CDR2 FQNEAQ come from the germline V gene (reference sequence). This CDR3 is built from 15 residues. With 5 bases clipped from V and 2 bases from J, the junction kept 8 bases outside the gene matches. The CDR3 spells CASSTRQGNQETQYF. CDR3 nucleotides: TGTGCCAGCAGCACTAGACAGGGTAATCAAGAGACCCAGTACTTC.

The chain couples TRBV18 to TRBJ2-1; D is unclear. Germline assignment: CDR1 KGHSH and CDR2 LQKENI. V lost 3 bases and J 2 bases, leaving 5 bases between the germline ends. The CDR3 contains 13 residues. The DNA of the CDR3 is TGTGCCAGCTCACCGCAGGCCTACAATGAGCAGTTCTTC. Translating it yields CASSPQAYNEQFF.

This chain links TRBV11-2 with TRBJ2-5, with a weak D call TRBD1 (5 bases). This CDR3 is built from 14 residues. Between the trimmed V and J ends, which lost 5 bases and 2 bases, there was a span of 12 bases. Germline loops: CDR1 SGHAT, CDR2 FQNNGV. CDR3 in DNA: TGTGCCAGCAGCGAGCAGGGAATACAAGAGACCCAGTACTTC. Amino acid sequence: CASSEQGIQETQYF.

This clone turned up a few times. The chain couples TRBV27 to TRBJ1-2, with D hard to call. The CDR3 is 11 amino acids. The germline V and J ends were trimmed by 10 bases and 8 bases, with 14 bases remaining between them. Germline V gives CDR1 MNHEY, CDR2 SMNVEV (reference sequence). In DNA form, the CDR3 reads TGTGCCACTCAGACCACTTTGGGCTACACCTTC. Protein sequence: CATQTTLGYTF.

V is TRBV2 and J is TRBJ2-3, with 7 bases matching TRBD2. The CDR3 extends over 16 amino acids. Per the germline V gene, CDR1 is SNHLY and CDR2 is FYNNEI. Trimming took 2 bases from V and 1 from J; bases not matched to a gene: 6. Here the CDR3 reads CASSEMGGVGTDTQYF. The CDR3 bases are TGTGCCAGCAGTGAAATGGGGGGGGTCGGCACAGATACGCAGTATTTT.

The genes are TRBV21-1 and TRBJ2-5. TRBV21-1 is marked as a pseudogene. This CDR3 region has 17 residues. The CDR3, as DNA: TGTGCCAGCAGCCACCCCCGGTTCGGGGCTCTACAAGAGACCCAGTACTTC. Protein sequence: CASSHPRFGALQETQYF.

The chain carries TRBV4-2 and TRBJ2-7; D is unresolved. CDR1 LGHNA and CDR2 YNFKEQ come from the germline V gene. V was trimmed by 2 bases and J by 0 bases, leaving 8 bases between them. CDR3 length equals 14 residues. CDR3 loop: CASSQSQSSYEQYF. CDR3 DNA sequence: TGTGCCAGCAGCCAATCACAGAGCTCCTACGAGCAGTACTTC.

The chain employs TRBV7-9 and TRBJ2-1; the D gene is possibly TRBD2 (5 bases). Trimming removed 1 base from V and 0 bases from J, with 7 bases in between. There are 15 residues in the CDR3. CDR1 and CDR2 (germline): SEHNR, FQNEAQ (reference sequence). The CDR3 DNA reads TGTGCCAGCAGCTTAGTTGGGAGCTCCTACAATGAGCAGTTCTTC. This encodes CASSLVGSSYNEQFF.

The chain carries TRBV9 and TRBJ2-3; the match to TRBD2 covers 9 bases. The germline CDR1 and CDR2 sequences are SGDLS and YYNGEE. V shed 6 bases and J 6 bases; nucleotides not matched to a gene: 11. This CDR3 region has 15 residues. The CDR3 reads CASTKTSGPSDTQYF. CDR3 DNA sequence: TGTGCCAGCACCAAGACTAGCGGACCATCGGATACGCAGTATTTT.

V usage is TRBV5-1 and J usage is TRBJ2-2; 7 nucleotides agree with TRBD1. CDR3 length equals 15 residues. V was clipped by 0 bases and J by 7 bases; unmatched bases: 6. The V gene's germline CDR1 is SGHRS and CDR2 YFSETQ. The CDR3 coding sequence is TGCGCCAGCAGCTTGGGGACAGGCGAAGGCGGGGAGCTGTTTTTT. It yields the protein CASSLGTGEGGELFF.

The rearrangement links TRBV6-1 to TRBJ2-1, with TRBD1 matching 7 bases. The V gene's germline CDR1 is MNHNS and CDR2 SASEGT. The CDR3 is 15 amino acids. With 7 bases clipped from V and 3 bases from J, the junction kept 9 bases outside the gene matches. The CDR3 spells CASMTGTDVYNEQFF. The CDR3 coding sequence is TGTGCCAGCATGACCGGGACAGATGTCTACAATGAGCAGTTCTTC.

The chain carries TRBV9 and TRBJ2-3, with 10 nucleotides matching TRBD1. With V trimmed by 5 bases and J by 4 bases, 7 bases remained unmatched. The germline V gene encodes CDR1 SGDLS and CDR2 YYNGEE. CDR3 length: 15 residues. The CDR3 sequence is CASSADRGRADTQYF. CDR3 nucleotides: TGTGCCAGCAGTGCGGACAGGGGGAGAGCAGATACGCAGTATTTT.

The genes are TRBV19 and TRBJ2-7, with 9 bases matching TRBD1. V was pared by 1 base and J by 6 bases, with 4 bases of the junction left unmatched. CDR1 is LNHDA, CDR2 SQIVND, per germline (reference sequence). The CDR3 has 14 residues. CDR3 region: CASSIAGQGLEQYF. In DNA form, the CDR3 reads TGTGCCAGTAGTATAGCGGGACAGGGTCTCGAGCAGTACTTC.

This rearrangement joins TRBV7-9 to TRBJ2-3; 8 bases agree with TRBD1. Germline V CDR1 and CDR2: SEHNR, FQNEAQ (reference sequence). V dropped 5 bases and J dropped 3; count of bases not matched to a gene: 7. The length of the CDR3 is 15 residues. This CDR3 is CASSRGQGLTDTQYF. In DNA form, the CDR3 reads TGTGCCAGCAGCCGAGGACAGGGTTTGACAGATACGCAGTATTTT.

The rearrangement uses TRBV6-5 and TRBJ2-1; D possibly corresponds to TRBD1 (5 bases). Trimming cost V 3 bases and J 6 bases, with 12 bases left between them. Germline assignment: CDR1 MNHEY and CDR2 SVGAGI. There are 14 residues in the CDR3. Written as DNA, the CDR3 is TGTGCCAGCAGTTATAGGGGTACGTCCAATGAGCAGTTCTTC. It yields the protein CASSYRGTSNEQFF.

The genes are TRBV30 and TRBJ2-2, with D unresolved. Looked up from germline, CDR1 is GTSNPN and CDR2 is SVGIG (reference sequence). V was cut by 3 bases and J by 7 bases, with 12 bases left in between. CDR3 length: 13 residues. This CDR3 is CAWREVPLGELFF. As DNA, the CDR3 is TGTGCCTGGAGAGAAGTCCCTCTCGGGGAGCTGTTTTTT.